This T cell receptor (beta chain) came from a study of shared clonotypes between healthy human individuals. Study-level background: Participating donors consisted of a couple of women and three men aged 18 to 49. Findings and caveats of the study: Compared with memory subsets, naive subsets generally had larger estimated richness. It was the non-shared clonotypes that had lower generation probabilities than clonotypes shared by all four donors.

The study drew its donors from healthy HIV-negative adults without recent acute infections or vaccinations. V lost 6 bases and J lost 3, with 15 bases in between. The CDR3 spans 15 residues. Germline loops: CDR1 SGHTA, CDR2 FQGNSA. In its sample, this clone was seen once. Its antigen is not known. Profiled with immunoSEQ multiplex PCR; TCRdb holds only in-frame clones, not every one. The table lists approximately 1.5 million clones, 98% of them singletons, with about 0.4% in the top ten. The chain is built from TRBV7-2 and TRBJ2-1; weak D call: TRBD2 (6 bases). This clonotype was obtained from a man aged 30 to 45 in good health. The specimen sequenced was naive CD4+ T cells sorted from blood. Subset reported: CD45RA+ positively selected. CDR3 sequence reads: CASRTPGLDYNEQFF. The CDR3 nucleotides are TGTGCCAGCAGGACTCCGGGACTGGACTACAATGAGCAGTTCTTC.